Listed below are T cell receptor beta chains from one sample, sequenced in a study of T cells after yellow fever vaccination. In TCRdb, the 5' RACE reads were re-called with MiXCR into one record per CDR3 protein. The table has a few hundred thousand distinct CDR3 sequences, about a sixth seen once. This specimen was PBMCs, taken about 5 days after the first yellow fever vaccination. The receptors derive from a man aged 18 to 29 who received the YFV17D yellow fever vaccine. The CDR3 runs from the conserved cysteine through the conserved F or W. A D gene is named only where the DNA matches it firmly. Clone size is not always given. Where it is, it says once, few, many or a class for expanded clones.

CASSLGRDRDASYGYTF | TGTGCCAGCAGCTTAGGGCGGGACAGGGACGCGAGCTATGGCTACACCTTC | TRBV7-9 | few | TRBJ1-2 | TRBD1
CASSSGVLYSNEQFF | TGTGCCAGCTCCTCGGGGGTTCTTTATTCTAATGAGCAGTTCTTC | TRBV6-4 | few | TRBJ2-1 | NA
CASSLAGGAQETQYF | TGTGCCAGCAGCCTAGCGGGGGGTGCGCAAGAGACCCAGTACTTC | TRBV6-1 | many | TRBJ2-5 | TRBD2
CASPWRIQYF | TGTGCCAGCCCCTGGCGGATTCAGTACTTC | TRBV27 | NA | TRBJ2-4 | NA
CASSTVPGTLNEQFF | TGCGCCAGCAGCACTGTACCCGGGACCCTCAATGAGCAGTTCTTC | TRBV5-1 | NA | TRBJ2-1 | NA
CASSPRVGRDRAKVEKTQYF | TGTGCCAGCAGCCCACGGGTGGGCCGGGACAGGGCCAAAGTGGAGAAGACCCAGTACTTC | TRBV11-1 | NA | TRBJ2-5 | TRBD1
CATSDLDREENEQFF | TGTGCCACCAGTGATCTAGACAGGGAGGAGAATGAGCAGTTCTTC | TRBV24-1 | NA | TRBJ2-1 | NA
CSVGGHNTIHGYTF | TGCAGCGTTGGGGGACACAACACCATACATGGCTACACCTTC | TRBV29-1 | many | TRBJ1-2 | NA
CSARDRVGRLEAFF | TGCAGTGCTAGGGACAGGGTGGGGAGACTTGAAGCTTTCTTT | TRBV20-1 | NA | TRBJ1-1 | TRBD1
CSAQYRGTGGTQYF | TGCAGTGCTCAGTACAGGGGAACCGGGGGTACGCAGTATTTT | TRBV20-1 | NA | TRBJ2-3 | NA
CASSPSPERGYNEQFF | TGTGCCAGCAGCCCGAGCCCCGAGCGGGGGTACAATGAGCAGTTCTTC | TRBV7-9 | few | TRBJ2-1 | TRBD2
CASSLQGVLVYNEQFF | TGTGCCAGCAGTTTACAGGGCGTATTAGTTTACAATGAGCAGTTCTTC | TRBV12-3/TRBV12-4 | NA | TRBJ2-1 | NA
CASRAGQGFRDTQYF | TGCGCCAGCAGGGCGGGACAGGGGTTCAGAGATACGCAGTATTTT | TRBV5-1 | NA | TRBJ2-3 | TRBD1
CASQTGRYDEQFF | TGTGCCAGCCAAACAGGACGGTACGATGAGCAGTTCTTC | TRBV6-2/TRBV6-3 | NA | TRBJ2-1 | NA
CASSSGQGDLYGYTF | TGTGCCAGCAGCTCCGGACAGGGGGACCTCTATGGCTACACCTTC | TRBV7-9 | NA | TRBJ1-2 | TRBD1
CASSPIGLNTEAFF | TGTGCCAGCAGCCCTATAGGGCTGAACACTGAAGCTTTCTTT | TRBV7-3 | NA | TRBJ1-1 | NA
CASSQDRTDSYEQYF | TGTGCCAGCAGCCAAGATAGGACAGACTCCTACGAGCAGTACTTC | TRBV4-2 | NA | TRBJ2-7 | NA
CASSRGGRPDTQYF | TGCGCCAGCAGCCGCGGGGGGCGCCCAGATACGCAGTATTTT | TRBV4-1 | few | TRBJ2-3 | TRBD2
CASSFYKDRREQFF | TGTGCCAGCAGCTTCTACAAGGACAGGCGTGAGCAGTTCTTC | TRBV7-2 | NA | TRBJ2-1 | TRBD1
CASRWTSGGTGELFF | TGCGCCAGCAGGTGGACTAGCGGGGGCACCGGGGAGCTGTTTTTT | TRBV4-1 | few | TRBJ2-2 | TRBD2
CASSQANRGRTNEKLFF | TGTGCCAGCAGCCAAGCCAACAGGGGTCGAACTAATGAAAAACTGTTTTTT | TRBV4-2 | NA | TRBJ1-4 | TRBD1
CSVDRDFAVEAFF | TGCAGCGTGGACAGGGACTTCGCTGTGGAAGCTTTCTTT | TRBV29-1 | few | TRBJ1-1 | TRBD1
CASSWALNQPQHF | TGTGCCAGCAGTTGGGCGCTGAATCAGCCCCAGCATTTT | TRBV6-5 | many | TRBJ1-5 | NA
CSGRVWTGDGETQYF | TGCAGCGGGAGGGTATGGACAGGTGACGGAGAGACCCAGTACTTC | TRBV29-1 | NA | TRBJ2-5 | NA
CASRGGGRDTQYF | TGTGCCAGCAGGGGGGGGGGCCGGGATACGCAGTATTTT | TRBV28 | NA | TRBJ2-3 | NA
CAWSVHSGRNEQYF | TGTGCCTGGAGTGTACATTCGGGTCGCAACGAGCAGTACTTC | TRBV30 | few | TRBJ2-7 | NA
CASSSRGLTEAFF | TGCGCCAGCAGCTCGAGGGGGCTTACTGAAGCTTTCTTT | TRBV5-1 | few | TRBJ1-1 | TRBD1
CASSINPGTGGAETQYF | TGCGCCAGCAGCATCAACCCCGGGACAGGGGGCGCCGAGACCCAGTACTTC | TRBV5-1 | NA | TRBJ2-5 | TRBD1